This T cell receptor beta chain comes out of a study of T-cell reconstitution after alpha-beta-depleted transplantation in children. V was trimmed by 2 bases and J by 3 bases, leaving 15 bases between them. Germline CDR1 SEHNR, CDR2 FQNEAQ (reference sequence). The CDR3 is 16 amino acids. Preparation of the TCRbeta library was carried out with unique molecular identifiers. TCRdb processed the PCR reads anew with MiXCR; each CDR3 protein has one entry. The data hold about 610,000 distinct CDR3 sequences, with about 11% observed a single time. This clonotype was obtained from a human donor who donated a stem cell graft to a child with acute myeloid leukemia. V usage is TRBV7-9 and J usage is TRBJ2-3; the D gene is possibly TRBD2 (6 bases). Sequencing was performed on PBMCs from the stem cell graft donor, taken from the stem cell graft. This chain's CDR3 is CASSLWGVTGTDTQYF. The CDR3 region has the DNA TGTGCCAGCAGCTTATGGGGGGTTACGGGAACAGATACGCAGTATTTT.